This T cell receptor (beta chain) emerged from a study of human T cells and chemical hapten exposure. This clonotype was observed at least ten times. TCRdb re-analysed the RACE reads in MiXCR, keeping a single row per CDR3 protein. This repertoire shows some 42,000 distinct CDR3 sequences, more than 9% found once; its top ten account for around 14%. Time point indicated: patch test 2, 6 weeks after DPC sensitization. Treatment noted: therapeutic diphenylcyclopropenone sensitization with weekly scalp DPC. The authors extracted total RNA from unfractionated whole blood. V was cut by 5 bases and J by 4 bases, with 18 bases left in between. The CDR3 runs 15 residues.

Material: whole blood, obtained in connection with sensitization to the hapten diphenylcyclopropenone (DPC). The chain carries TRBV12-3 or TRBV12-4 and TRBJ2-7, with D perhaps matching TRBD1 (6 bases). The source of this sequence is a woman between 25 and 40 years old with alopecia areata. Some clones in this sample may be carry-over from other donors' samples. The DNA of the CDR3 is TGTGCCAGCAGTCTATCTACAGGGACGGTGTACGAGCAGTACTTC. The encoded protein is CASSLSTGTVYEQYF.